These 23 T cell receptor beta chains were sequenced from one sample in a study of blood T cell repertoires in COVID-19. The protocol was immunoSEQ multiplex PCR, while the TCRdb copy is restricted to in-frame clones and leaves out a portion. The sample lists approximately 120,000 clones, about 75% seen once, with around 18% in the top ten. The sequenced sample consisted of peripheral blood. These receptors all come from a man aged 80 or over with acute or convalescent COVID-19.

This chain uses TRBV6-4 with TRBJ1-5; weak D call: TRBD1 (5 bases). Per germline, CDR1 MRHNA and CDR2 SNTAGT. V lost 8 bases, J lost 2 bases, and 16 bases lay in between. The CDR3 spans 15 residues. The CDR3: CASGRGGRRNQPQHF. Written as DNA, the CDR3 is TGTGCCAGCGGGAGGGGAGGGCGCCGCAATCAGCCCCAGCATTTT.

The chain links TRBV15 to TRBJ2-2, with D possibly matching TRBD2 (5 bases). Germline V gene sequence: CDR1 LNHNV, CDR2 YYDKDF (reference sequence). This CDR3 has 15 amino acids. V lost 5 bases and J 1 base, leaving 11 bases between the germline ends. The CDR3 sequence: CATSAPSKNTGELFF. CDR3 in DNA: TGTGCCACCAGCGCACCTAGCAAGAACACCGGGGAGCTGTTTTTT.

This clone was found a few times. J is TRBJ1-2 and V is TRBV2, with 9 positions matching TRBD1. Per germline, CDR1 SNHLY and CDR2 FYNNEI. V was pared by 6 bases and J by 5 bases, with 7 bases of the junction left unmatched. The CDR3 is 14 residues long. Written as DNA, the CDR3 is TGTGCCAGCAGAGCACAGGGGGCGAAGTATGGCTACACCTTC. The encoded protein is CASRAQGAKYGYTF.

The chain couples TRBV5-5 to TRBJ1-3, with 8 bases fitting TRBD1. Germline V gives CDR1 SGHKS, CDR2 YYEKEE (reference sequence). The V gene end was trimmed by 2 bases and the J gene end by 0 bases; junction bases not matched to a gene: 4. This CDR3 region has 16 residues. The CDR3 nucleotides are TGTGCCAGCAGCTTAGCGGGACAGGCCTCTGGAAACACCATATATTTT. Residues: CASSLAGQASGNTIYF. The full variable domain, rest sourced from reference TRBV5-5 and TRBJ1-3, is DAGVTQSPTHLIKTRGQQVTLRCSPISGHKSVSWYQQVLGQGPQFIFQYYEKEERGRGNFPDRFSARQFPNYSSELNVNALLLGDSALYLCASSLAGQASGNTIYFGEGSWLTVV.

This clone was observed a single time. This chain links TRBV4-2 with TRBJ1-6, with TRBD1 matching 8 bases. The CDR3 is 23 residues long. The V gene end was trimmed by 0 bases and the J gene end by 0 bases; junction bases not matched to a gene: 19. Germline V gene sequence: CDR1 LGHNA, CDR2 YNFKEQ. As DNA, the CDR3 is TGTGCCAGCAGCCAAGATGACGAAGCCAGGGGGCAAAAGTTGAGCTCCTATAATTCACCCCTCCACTTT. It encodes CASSQDDEARGQKLSSYNSPLHF.

This chain joins TRBV7-9 and TRBJ2-3, with 8 bases lining up with TRBD1. CDR1 SEHNR and CDR2 FQNEAQ come from the germline V gene (reference sequence). The V segment lost 5 bases and the J segment 2 bases; nucleotides outside the gene matches: 3. This CDR3 has 14 amino acids. CDR3 sequence reads: CASSRQGNTDTQYF. CDR3 DNA: TGTGCCAGCAGCCGACAGGGGAACACAGATACGCAGTATTTT.

The chain couples TRBV19 to TRBJ2-7, with D possibly matching TRBD2 (6 bases). Looked up from germline, CDR1 is LNHDA and CDR2 is SQIVND (reference sequence). With 5 bases removed from V and 3 bases from J, the gap between germline ends came to 11 bases. This CDR3 comprises 13 residues. CDR3 protein: CASSSTGVYEQYF. CDR3 bases: TGTGCCAGTAGTTCCACGGGGGTCTACGAGCAGTACTTC.

This chain uses TRBV6-5 with TRBJ1-6; 8 positions agree with TRBD1. The CDR3 runs 15 residues. V dropped 2 bases and J dropped 9; count of bases not matched to a gene: 6. CDR1 is MNHEY and CDR2 is SVGAGI in the germline V gene. CDR3 DNA: TGTGCCAGCAGTTACGGGACAGGCGAGGGTTCACCCCTCCACTTT. Amino acids: CASSYGTGEGSPLHF.

The chain uses TRBV3-1 (or the pseudogene TRBV3-2) and TRBJ2-2; possibly TRBD1 for D (5 bases). Germline-derived CDR1 and CDR2 are LGHDT and YNNKEL (reference sequence). Trimming pared 3 bases from V and 2 bases from J, leaving 16 bases between. CDR3 length: 17 residues. This CDR3 is CASSHDRHILNTGELFF. The CDR3 nucleotides read TGTGCCAGCAGCCATGACAGACATATTCTAAACACCGGGGAGCTGTTTTTT.

The rearrangement links TRBV2 to TRBJ2-2; 13 bases match TRBD2. This CDR3 region has 15 residues. CDR1 SNHLY and CDR2 FYNNEI come from the germline V gene. Losses at the gene ends were 6 bases for V and 5 bases for J; bases not matched to a gene: 3. CDR3 nucleotide sequence: TGTGCCAGCAGCCCGGGACTAGCGGGGACCGGGGAGCTGTTTTTT. This sequence encodes CASSPGLAGTGELFF.

The V gene is TRBV6-6, the J gene TRBJ2-2; D may be TRBD1 (6 bases). V shed 5 bases and J shed 1 base, with 14 bases lying between them. The length of the CDR3 is 16 residues. Germline V gene data show CDR1 as MNHNY and CDR2 as SVGAGI (reference sequence). The CDR3 is CASSQYPTGNTGELFF. The DNA for the CDR3 is TGTGCCAGCAGTCAATACCCGACAGGGAACACCGGGGAGCTGTTTTTT.

The V call is TRBV6-2 or TRBV6-3, the J call TRBJ2-7, with 14 positions matching TRBD2. There are 14 residues in the CDR3. Germline CDR1 reads MNHEY; CDR2 reads SVGEGT. Germline trimming cut 6 bases from V and 6 bases from J; bases unmatched to any gene: 4. The CDR3 nucleotides are TGTGCCAGCAGCGGACTAGCGGGGGGCCTCGAGCAGTACTTC. Its translation: CASSGLAGGLEQYF.

This chain uses TRBV18 with TRBJ2-7; 9 bases align to TRBD2. This CDR3 is 16 amino acids long. Germline CDR1 and CDR2: KGHSH and LQKENI. V gave up 2 bases and J gave up 3 bases; unmatched junction bases: 8. CDR3 sequence reads: CASSPTVAGEFYEQYF. The CDR3 DNA is TGTGCCAGCTCACCAACGGTAGCGGGGGAATTCTACGAGCAGTACTTC.

V and J are TRBV6-5 and TRBJ1-1, with 8 bases aligning to TRBD1. Germline-derived CDR1 and CDR2 are MNHEY and SVGAGI. The CDR3 runs to 15 residues. V was pared by 11 bases and J by 4 bases, with 15 bases of the junction left unmatched. The CDR3, as DNA: TGTGCCCTCACAGGAACAGGGGGGTTGGTCACTGAAGCTTTCTTT. It yields the protein CALTGTGGLVTEAFF.

V and J are TRBV10-3 and TRBJ1-3; D is perhaps TRBD1 (6 bases). The CDR3 runs to 15 residues. V lost 6 bases to trimming and J lost 2 bases, with 14 bases between them. Germline V gene lookup returns CDR1 ENHRY and CDR2 SYGVKD. In DNA form, the CDR3 reads TGTGCCATCAGCGCAACACAGGGCCCTGGAAACACCATATATTTT. It yields the protein CAISATQGPGNTIYF.

CDR3 in amino acids: CASSRPSRPEQYF. In nucleotides, the CDR3 is TGTGCCAGCTCACGCCCTAGTAGGCCCGAGCAGTACTTC. The gene calls are TRBV18 and TRBJ2-7; no clear D. V was shortened by 4 bases and J by 6 bases, with 13 bases between the two germline ends. This CDR3 comprises 13 residues. Germline assignment: CDR1 KGHSH and CDR2 LQKENI.

This clone was counted between two and nine times. V is TRBV20-1 and J is TRBJ2-5, with unresolved D. Germline CDR1 DFQATT, CDR2 SNEGSKA (reference sequence). The CDR3 totals 11 residues. The germline V and J ends were trimmed by 3 bases and 5 bases, with 7 bases remaining between them. The CDR3 DNA sequence: TGCAGTGCTAGTATCTCGGAGACCCAGTACTTC. The encoded protein is CSASISETQYF.

This clone was detected a few times. V gene TRBV10-3 combines with J gene TRBJ2-5, with a tentative D call TRBD2 (5 bases). Trimming shortened V by 10 bases and J by 2 bases, and 14 bases separated the two germline ends. The length of the CDR3 is 13 residues. The germline V gene has CDR1 ENHRY and CDR2 SYGVKD. CDR3 DNA sequence: TGTGCCACTTTCCAACCGGGGCAAGAGACCCAGTACTTC. Protein: CATFQPGQETQYF.

This chain joins TRBV10-3 and TRBJ2-3, with 11 bases matching TRBD2. Germline V lookup: CDR1 ENHRY, CDR2 SYGVKD. V was clipped by 10 bases and J by 4 bases; unmatched bases: 10. CDR3 length: 15 amino acids. The CDR3 loop reads CATGGTSGGPDTQYF. Here the CDR3 DNA reads TGTGCCACGGGGGGCACTAGCGGGGGTCCAGATACGCAGTATTTT.

The chain joins TRBV2 to TRBJ2-6; D might be TRBD1 (6 bases). This CDR3 region has 16 residues. CDR1 is SNHLY and CDR2 is FYNNEI in the germline V gene. Deletions cut 7 bases from V and 2 bases from J, with 15 bases between. The CDR3 region is CASTDPPGAGANVLTF. In DNA, the CDR3 is TGTGCCAGCACGGATCCTCCAGGGGCTGGGGCCAACGTCCTGACTTTC. The full variable domain, rest sourced from reference TRBV2 and TRBJ2-6, is EPEVTQTPSHQVTQMGQEVILRCVPISNHLYFYWYRQILGQKVEFLVSFYNNEISEKSEIFDDQFSVERPDGSNFTLKIRSTKLEDSAMYFCASTDPPGAGANVLTFGAGSRLTVL.

The rearrangement uses TRBV19 and TRBJ2-5, with 8 bases that match TRBD2. The CDR3 runs to 19 residues. Germline CDR1 reads LNHDA; CDR2 reads SQIVND (reference sequence). Trimming removed 3 bases from V and 0 bases from J; junction bases left unmatched: 15. The CDR3 protein is CASSIKSGGANSYQETQYF. DNA for the CDR3: TGTGCCAGTAGTATTAAGAGCGGGGGTGCGAATAGTTACCAAGAGACCCAGTACTTC.

This sequence joins TRBV28 and TRBJ2-1, with D perhaps matching TRBD1 (6 bases). The CDR3 covers 14 residues. Germline loops: CDR1 MDHEN, CDR2 SYDVKM. V was pared by 8 bases and J by 9 bases, with 20 bases between. CDR3 nucleotides: TGTGCCAGCCCCTCGCCAGGGGCCGGAGGTGAGCAGTTCTTC. It is translated as CASPSPGAGGEQFF.

CDR3 protein: CSADRGMNTEAFF. DNA of the CDR3: TGCAGCGCTGACCGGGGGATGAACACTGAAGCTTTCTTT. The chain links TRBV29-1 to TRBJ1-1, with D possibly being TRBD1 (5 bases). This CDR3 has 13 amino acids. The ends were cut back, 7 bases at V and 0 bases at J, with 12 bases in the middle. Looked up from germline, CDR1 is SQVTM and CDR2 is ANQGSEA.